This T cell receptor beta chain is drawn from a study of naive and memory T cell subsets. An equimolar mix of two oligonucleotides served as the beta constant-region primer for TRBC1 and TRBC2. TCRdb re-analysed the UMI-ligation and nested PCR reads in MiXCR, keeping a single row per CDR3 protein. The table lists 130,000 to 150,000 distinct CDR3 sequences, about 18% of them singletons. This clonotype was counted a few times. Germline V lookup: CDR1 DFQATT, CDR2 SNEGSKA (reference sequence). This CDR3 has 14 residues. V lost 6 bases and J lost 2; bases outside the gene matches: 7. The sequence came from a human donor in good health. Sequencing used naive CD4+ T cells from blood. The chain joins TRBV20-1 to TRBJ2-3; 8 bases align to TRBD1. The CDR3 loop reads CSARWTGFTDTQYF. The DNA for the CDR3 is TGCAGTGCCCGATGGACAGGGTTCACAGATACGCAGTATTTT.